This T cell receptor beta chain derives from a study of cytomegalovirus exposure and HLA in healthy donors. CDR1 is MDHEN and CDR2 is SYDVKM in the germline V gene. The CDR3 has 16 amino acids. The germline V and J ends were trimmed by 1 base and 5 bases, with 17 bases remaining between them. Assay: immunoSEQ multiplex PCR; the TCRdb copy retains only in-frame clones and omits some. The repertoire holds some 250,000 clones, with 80% to 95% as singletons. The rearrangement uses TRBV28 and TRBJ2-5, with a weak D call TRBD2 (5 bases). The specimen sequenced was PBMCs. This clonotype was sampled from a woman in her twenties or thirties in good health and CMV-seronegative. CDR3 DNA sequence: TGTGCCAGCAGTTTATATCCCCGTAGAGGGTGGGAGACCCAGTACTTC. Its protein product is CASSLYPRRGWETQYF. The entire variable domain, with the rest obtained from reference TRBV28 and TRBJ2-5, is as follows: DVKVTQSSRYLVKRTGEKVFLECVQDMDHENMFWYRQDPGLGLRLIYFSYDVKMKEKGDIPEGYSVSREKKERFSLILESASTNQTSMYLCASSLYPRRGWETQYFGPGTRLLVL.